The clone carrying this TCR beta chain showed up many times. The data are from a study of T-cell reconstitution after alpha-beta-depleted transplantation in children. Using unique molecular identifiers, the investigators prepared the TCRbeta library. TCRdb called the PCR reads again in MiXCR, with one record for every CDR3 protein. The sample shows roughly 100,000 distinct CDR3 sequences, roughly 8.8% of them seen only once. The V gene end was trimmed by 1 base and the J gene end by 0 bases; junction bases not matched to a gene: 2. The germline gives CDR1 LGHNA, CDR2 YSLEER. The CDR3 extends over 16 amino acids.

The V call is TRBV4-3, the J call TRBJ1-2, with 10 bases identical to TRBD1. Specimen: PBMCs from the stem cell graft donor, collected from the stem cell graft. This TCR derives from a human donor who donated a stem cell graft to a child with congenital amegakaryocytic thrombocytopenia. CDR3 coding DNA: TGCGCCAGCAGCCAAGTCGGGACAGGGGCTAACTATGGCTACACCTTC. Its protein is CASSQVGTGANYGYTF.